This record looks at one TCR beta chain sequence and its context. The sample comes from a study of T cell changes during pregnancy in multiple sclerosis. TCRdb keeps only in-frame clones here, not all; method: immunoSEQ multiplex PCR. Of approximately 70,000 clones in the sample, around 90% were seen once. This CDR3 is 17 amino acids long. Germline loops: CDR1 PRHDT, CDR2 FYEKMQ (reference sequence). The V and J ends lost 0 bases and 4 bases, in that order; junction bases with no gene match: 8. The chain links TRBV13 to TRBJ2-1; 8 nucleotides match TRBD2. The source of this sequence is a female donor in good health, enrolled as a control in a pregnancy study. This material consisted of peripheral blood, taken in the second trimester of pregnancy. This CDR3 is CASSLGPLERGYNEQFF. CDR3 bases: TGTGCCAGCAGCTTAGGCCCGTTGGAGCGGGGGTACAATGAGCAGTTCTTC. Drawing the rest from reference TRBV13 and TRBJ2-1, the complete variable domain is AAGVIQSPRHLIKEKRETATLKCYPIPRHDTVYWYQQGPGQDPQFLISFYEKMQSDKGSIPDRFSAQQFSDYHSELNMSSLELGDSALYFCASSLGPLERGYNEQFFGPGTRLTVL.